Below are 28 T cell receptor beta chains sequenced from a single sample in a study of T-cell memory formation after mild COVID-19. In TCRdb, the 5' RACE reads were re-called with MiXCR into one record per CDR3 protein. Of about 340,000 distinct CDR3 sequences in the sample, roughly 21% were seen once. The source material was PBMCs or a T cell subset sorted from them (not recorded which). These TCRs come from an adult woman who had mild COVID-19 (a few samples of this study predate the infection). Cell type and time point are not known.

The chain recombines TRBV5-1 with TRBJ2-7; 10 nucleotides align to TRBD1. Looked up from germline, CDR1 is SGHRS and CDR2 is YFSETQ. V shed 6 bases and J 4 bases; nucleotides not matched to a gene: 7. The CDR3 loop spans 14 amino acids. The CDR3 sequence is CASTTGQGGYEQYF. CDR3 DNA: TGCGCCAGCACGACAGGACAGGGGGGATACGAGCAGTACTTC.

The gene calls are TRBV7-7 and TRBJ2-4; D gene ambiguous. The germline gives CDR1 SSHAT, CDR2 FNYEAQ (reference sequence). V lost 5 bases and J 4 bases, leaving 24 bases between the germline ends. There are 18 residues in the CDR3. The CDR3: CASSVVLSANQKKNIQYF. The CDR3 DNA follows: TGTGCCAGCAGCGTCGTTTTAAGTGCCAACCAGAAGAAAAACATTCAGTACTTC.

This chain connects TRBV7-9 to TRBJ1-5; D possibly corresponds to TRBD1 (6 bases). The V and J ends lost 3 bases and 11 bases respectively, with 11 bases between them. This CDR3 spans 12 amino acids. In germline, CDR1 is SEHNR, CDR2 FQNEAQ (reference sequence). As DNA, the CDR3 is TGTGCCAGCAGCTTGGACAGTAAAGCCCAGCATTTT. This gives the protein CASSLDSKAQHF. Supplemented by reference TRBV7-9 and TRBJ1-5, the full variable domain reads DTGVSQNPRHKITKRGQNVTFRCDPISEHNRLYWYRQTLGQGPEFLTYFQNEAQLEKSRLLSDRFSAERPKGSFSTLEIQRTEQGDSAMYLCASSLDSKAQHFGDGTRLSIL.

This clonotype was seen a few times. The chain employs TRBV28 and TRBJ2-3; D is unclear. CDR1 and CDR2 from the germline V gene are MDHEN and SYDVKM. There are 14 residues in the CDR3. V lost 4 bases and J lost 2, with 10 bases in between. CDR3 protein: CASSSTDTTDTQYF. The CDR3 DNA follows: TGTGCCAGCAGTTCTACAGATACCACAGATACGCAGTATTTT.

This clonotype was seen many times. V gene TRBV11-2 combines with J gene TRBJ2-3, with D perhaps TRBD2 (7 bases). Trimming removed 4 bases at V and 5 bases at J, with 16 bases between. The CDR3 is made up of 15 amino acids. Germline CDR1 SGHAT, CDR2 FQNNGV. Here the CDR3 DNA reads TGTGCCAGCAGCTGGGGGGCGAGGGGGGGAGATACGCAGTATTTT. Amino acid sequence: CASSWGARGGDTQYF.

This clonotype occurred many times. The V call is TRBV24-1, the J call TRBJ2-4; TRBD1 matches 8 bases. CDR1 is KGHDR and CDR2 is SFDVKD in the germline V gene. Trimming at V came to 3 bases and at J to 11 bases, leaving 5 bases not matched to a gene. The CDR3 is made up of 13 amino acids. This CDR3 is CATSDGLGQVQYF. CDR3 DNA sequence: TGTGCCACCAGTGATGGACTGGGACAGGTTCAGTACTTC.

This clonotype came up a few times. The chain has TRBV5-6 and TRBJ2-7; no clear D. Trimming removed 5 bases at V and 3 bases at J, with 9 bases between. From germline, CDR1 is SGHDT and CDR2 YYEEEE. The CDR3 is 12 residues long. Here the CDR3 DNA reads TGTGCCAGCAGGGCTCGAGGCTACGAGCAGTACTTC. Translation gives CASRARGYEQYF.

This clonotype was seen ten or more times. A junction boundary mismatches the germline segment, possibly from a read error. The rearrangement joins TRBV7-3 to TRBJ1-2; D ambiguous. The CDR3 is 13 amino acids. Germline V gene data show CDR1 as SGHTA and CDR2 as FQGTGA. CDR3 nucleotides: TGTGCCAGCAGCTACGATCGTCGATCCGTTGTACGATTC. It is translated as CASSYDRRSVVRF. Using reference TRBV7-3 and TRBJ1-2 for the parts outside the CDR3, the full variable domain is GAGVSQTPSNKVTEKGKYVELRCDPISGHTALYWYRQSLGQGPEFLIYFQGTGAADDSGLPNDRFFAVRPEGSVSTLKIQRTERGDSAVYLCASSYDRRSVVRFGSGTRLTVV.

The chain recombines TRBV28 with TRBJ1-3, with 7 bases aligning to TRBD1. Trimming at V came to 4 bases and at J to 8 bases, leaving 11 bases not matched to a gene. The CDR3 runs 15 residues. Germline values: CDR1 MDHEN, CDR2 SYDVKM. The CDR3 is CASSSGGGLDYTIYF. The CDR3 nucleotides read TGTGCCAGCAGTTCGGGAGGGGGCTTGGATTACACCATATATTTT.

The sample holds a few counts of this clonotype. The J gene is TRBJ2-3, the V gene TRBV29-1, with D perhaps TRBD1 (6 bases). The germline V gene encodes CDR1 SQVTM and CDR2 ANQGSEA. This CDR3 has 14 residues. V was cut by 6 bases and J by 3 bases, with 16 bases left in between. The CDR3 sequence: CSVAGEWSTDTQYF. In DNA, the CDR3 is TGCAGCGTGGCAGGGGAATGGAGTACAGATACGCAGTATTTT.

This clonotype was observed a few times. The J gene is TRBJ1-1, the V gene TRBV6-5; D not resolved. CDR1 and CDR2 from the germline V gene are MNHEY and SVGAGI. V dropped 8 bases and J dropped 1 base, with 5 bases sitting between them. The CDR3 covers 11 residues. CDR3 sequence reads: CASGGNTEAFF. CDR3 DNA sequence: TGTGCCAGCGGCGGGAACACTGAAGCTTTCTTT.

This clonotype was observed once. V and J are TRBV2 and TRBJ2-2, with a possible D match to TRBD2 (6 bases). From germline, CDR1 is SNHLY and CDR2 FYNNEI. This CDR3 comprises 14 residues. V lost 7 bases to trimming and J lost 2 bases, with 11 bases between them. CDR3 sequence reads: CASIRTTNTGELFF. Here the CDR3 DNA reads TGTGCCAGCATAAGGACTACTAACACCGGGGAGCTGTTTTTT. The variable domain in full, with the rest retrieved from reference TRBV2 and TRBJ2-2, is EPEVTQTPSHQVTQMGQEVILRCVPISNHLYFYWYRQILGQKVEFLVSFYNNEISEKSEIFDDQFSVERPDGSNFTLKIRSTKLEDSAMYFCASIRTTNTGELFFGEGSRLTVL.

The chain links TRBV29-1 to TRBJ2-7, with D possibly being TRBD2 (6 bases). Trimming took off 7 bases at V and 4 bases at J, with 17 bases between the two ends. This CDR3 has 13 residues. CDR1 and CDR2 (germline): SQVTM, ANQGSEA. The CDR3 DNA sequence: TGCAGCGCCCGGACCCCCGGGGGATACGAGCAGTACTTC. Encoded protein: CSARTPGGYEQYF.

The chain is built from TRBV18 and TRBJ1-1; D ambiguous. In germline, CDR1 is KGHSH, CDR2 LQKENI. The CDR3 has 14 residues. V lost 3 bases, J lost 4 bases, and 12 bases lay in between. DNA for the CDR3: TGTGCCAGCTCACCCAAAACGAGGAGCACTGAAGCTTTCTTT. Amino acid sequence: CASSPKTRSTEAFF.

At least ten counts were recorded for this clonotype. The rearrangement joins TRBV6-6 to TRBJ2-7, with TRBD2 matching over 9 bases. The CDR3 contains 14 residues. J was trimmed by 0 bases and V by 3 bases; bases with no gene match: 0. CDR1 is MNHNY, CDR2 SVGAGI, per germline (reference sequence). Here the CDR3 reads CASSYSGGSYEQYF. The CDR3 coding sequence is TGTGCCAGCAGTTATAGCGGGGGCTCCTACGAGCAGTACTTC.

This clonotype was seen only a few times. The chain links TRBV3-1 to TRBJ2-7, with 9 nucleotides matching TRBD1. The CDR3 spans 14 residues. The V and J ends lost 1 base and 5 bases, in that order; junction bases with no gene match: 3. Germline lookup yields CDR1 LGHDT and CDR2 YNNKEL (reference sequence). The CDR3 bases are TGTGCCAGCAGCCAAGGGACAGGGGTGGACGAGCAGTACTTC. Residues: CASSQGTGVDEQYF.

In this sample, this clonotype turned up a few times. The gene calls are TRBV7-9 and TRBJ1-3; TRBD1 is a possible D gene (5 bases). Germline CDR1 SEHNR, CDR2 FQNEAQ (reference sequence). This CDR3 has 16 residues. Trimming cost V 6 bases and J 5 bases, with 20 bases left between them. CDR3 residues: CASRKGLVTTRNTIYF. CDR3 DNA: TGTGCCAGCAGGAAGGGACTCGTTACCACCAGAAACACCATATATTTT.

The CDR3 DNA follows: TGTGCCAGCAGCCAAATCCAGGACAGGAACTACGAGCAGTACTTC. It is translated as CASSQIQDRNYEQYF. The rearrangement uses TRBV14 and TRBJ2-7; 7 positions agree with TRBD1. The V and J ends lost 2 bases and 3 bases, in that order; junction bases with no gene match: 7. Germline V gene lookup returns CDR1 SGHDN and CDR2 FVKESK. CDR3 length: 15 amino acids.

This chain uses TRBV20-1 with TRBJ2-7, with unresolved D. CDR3 length: 12 amino acids. V was pared by 0 bases and J by 7 bases, with 10 bases between. CDR1 DFQATT and CDR2 SNEGSKA come from the germline V gene (reference sequence). DNA of the CDR3: TGCAGTGCTAGAGATCTGGGGATAGAGCAGTACTTC. This translates into CSARDLGIEQYF.

This clonotype has more than one count but fewer than ten. CDR3 nucleotides: TGTGCCAGCAGCCCAAGGGACAGGAGCCTCTCTGGAAACACCATATATTTT. Its protein is CASSPRDRSLSGNTIYF. V is TRBV7-8 and J is TRBJ1-3; 8 bases map to TRBD1. Per germline, CDR1 SGHVS and CDR2 FQNEAQ. Trimming cost V 5 bases and J 0 bases; bases outside gene matches: 9. The CDR3 has 17 residues.

The chain links TRBV7-6 to TRBJ2-3; 7 bases align to TRBD1. The CDR3 loop spans 15 amino acids. The ends lost 5 bases at V and 0 bases at J; junction bases unmatched: 5. Germline V lookup: CDR1 SGHVS, CDR2 FNYEAQ. Here the CDR3 reads CASSPRQGSTDTQYF. CDR3 nucleotide sequence: TGTGCCAGCAGCCCCAGACAGGGAAGCACAGATACGCAGTATTTT.

This clonotype was seen more than once but under ten times. The chain carries TRBV7-9 and TRBJ1-1; D might be TRBD1 (6 bases). This CDR3 is built from 15 residues. Germline lookup yields CDR1 SEHNR and CDR2 FQNEAQ (reference sequence). V was pared by 6 bases and J by 2 bases, with 16 bases between. CDR3 sequence reads: CASRGDRRINTEAFF. In nucleotides, the CDR3 is TGTGCCAGCAGAGGCGACAGGCGGATTAACACTGAAGCTTTCTTT.

The table lists this clonotype with a few counts. The V and J genes are TRBV6-5 and TRBJ2-5, with 10 bases aligning to TRBD1. The CDR3 spans 16 residues. V was clipped by 2 bases and J by 4 bases; unmatched bases: 7. Germline V gene data show CDR1 as MNHEY and CDR2 as SVGAGI. The CDR3 loop reads CASSYRSGTGVETQYF. CDR3 nucleotide sequence: TGTGCCAGCAGTTACCGATCGGGGACAGGGGTAGAGACCCAGTACTTC.

This clonotype was recorded a few times. In nucleotides, the CDR3 is TGTGCCAGCAGACCTCAGGGAAAGGGCTATGGCTACACCTTC. Its translation: CASRPQGKGYGYTF. The rearrangement uses TRBV7-9 and TRBJ1-2, with D perhaps matching TRBD1 (5 bases). Germline values: CDR1 SEHNR, CDR2 FQNEAQ (reference sequence). This CDR3 comprises 14 residues. Trimming cost V 6 bases and J 4 bases, with 15 bases left between them.

The table lists this clonotype with a few counts. The J gene is TRBJ2-7, the V gene TRBV6-1; 7 nucleotides match TRBD1. The J segment lost 4 bases and the V segment lost 6 bases, leaving 12 bases of the junction unmatched. Germline loops: CDR1 MNHNS, CDR2 SASEGT. The CDR3 extends over 15 amino acids. In DNA form, the CDR3 reads TGTGCCAGCAGCCGGAACCGGGACAGATCTTACGAGCAGTACTTC. It encodes CASSRNRDRSYEQYF.

V is TRBV5-1 and J is TRBJ1-2; TRBD1 might be the D (5 bases). Trimming removed 4 bases at V and 4 bases at J, with 17 bases between. Germline CDR1 reads SGHRS; CDR2 reads YFSETQ. The CDR3 sequence is 15 residues long. CDR3: CASSQEVTGTYGYTF. The CDR3 nucleotides are TGCGCCAGCAGCCAAGAGGTGACGGGGACCTATGGCTACACCTTC.

There are a few counts of this clonotype. The chain links TRBV15 to TRBJ2-7; no clear D gene. Germline V CDR1 and CDR2: LNHNV, YYDKDF (reference sequence). Trimming pared 0 bases from V and 0 bases from J, leaving 6 bases between. The CDR3 loop spans 14 amino acids. In nucleotides, the CDR3 is TGTGCCACCAGCAGAGACAGGCACTCCTACGAGCAGTACTTC. Its protein is CATSRDRHSYEQYF.

This clonotype showed up just a few times. The chain is built from TRBV6-2 or TRBV6-3 and TRBJ2-1, with 10 bases matching TRBD2. Germline loops: CDR1 MNHEY, CDR2 SVGEGT. Losses at the gene ends were 5 bases for V and 9 bases for J; bases not matched to a gene: 13. This CDR3 is built from 16 residues. The CDR3 protein is CASSGESGRGFAEQFF. The CDR3 DNA is TGTGCCAGCAGTGGCGAAAGCGGGAGGGGGTTCGCTGAGCAGTTCTTC.